This passage covers 30 T cell receptor beta chains from one sample sequenced in a study of OX40 agonist ivuxolimab in advanced cancers. TCRdb's copy holds only in-frame clones and misses some; the assay was immunoSEQ multiplex PCR. This table holds about 71,000 clones, over 80% found once. Sequenced material: CD4+ or CD8+ T cells sorted from blood, taken in a trial of the OX40 agonist ivuxolimab. The receptors come from an adult with an advanced solid tumor such as melanoma, head and neck, liver or kidney cancer.

This clone was seen once. This chain's CDR3 is CASSLGVSGNTIYF. CDR3 nucleotide sequence: TGTGCCAGCAGCCTCGGAGTATCTGGAAACACCATATATTTT. The chain carries TRBV7-2 and TRBJ1-3, with D unclear. Deletions cut 5 bases from V and 1 base from J, with 9 bases between. Germline CDR1 SGHTA, CDR2 FQGNSA. The CDR3 covers 14 residues.

The V call is TRBV25-1, the J call TRBJ1-2; D might be TRBD1 (6 bases). V shed 4 bases and J shed 6 bases, with 15 bases lying between them. The CDR3 length is 14 residues. Germline V gene lookup returns CDR1 MGHDK and CDR2 SYGVNS. CDR3 bases: TGTGCCAGCAGTGCGGAACAGGGACGGGATGGCTACACCTTC. It encodes CASSAEQGRDGYTF.

This chain uses TRBV6-5 with TRBJ2-1; D gene ambiguous. Germline V gene sequence: CDR1 MNHEY, CDR2 SVGAGI. V was cut by 2 bases and J by 9 bases, with 8 bases left in between. The CDR3 sequence is 12 residues long. CDR3 coding DNA: TGTGCCAGCAGTTACCTGGGTGGTGAGCAGTTCTTC. This codes for CASSYLGGEQFF.

This clone was recorded a few times. The chain couples TRBV6-5 to TRBJ1-1; D is perhaps TRBD1 (5 bases). V was cut by 4 bases and J by 9 bases, with 9 bases left in between. This CDR3 is built from 11 residues. Germline lookup yields CDR1 MNHEY and CDR2 SVGAGI. The CDR3 coding sequence is TGTGCCAGCAGTTGGGCAGGGCAAGCTTTCTTT. This translates into CASSWAGQAFF.

CDR3 sequence: CASSSRQPNTEAFF. The DNA of the CDR3 is TGTGCCAGCAGCTCACGACAGCCGAACACTGAAGCTTTCTTT. The V gene is TRBV5-4, the J gene TRBJ1-1, with TRBD1 as a possible D gene (5 bases). From germline, CDR1 is SGHNT and CDR2 YYREEE (reference sequence). Trimming left V 3 bases short and J 1 base short, with 10 bases between. The CDR3 extends over 14 amino acids. The entire variable domain, with the rest obtained from reference TRBV5-4 and TRBJ1-1, is as follows: ETGVTQSPTHLIKTRGQQVTLRCSSQSGHNTVSWYQQALGQGPQFIFQYYREEENGRGNFPPRFSGLQFPNYSSELNVNALELDDSALYLCASSSRQPNTEAFFGQGTRLTVV.

This rearrangement joins TRBV10-3 to TRBJ2-3, with 8 bases lining up with TRBD2. Germline CDR1 and CDR2: ENHRY and SYGVKD. The V gene end was trimmed by 10 bases and the J gene end by 3 bases; junction bases not matched to a gene: 18. CDR3 size: 17 residues. This CDR3 reads CATSRRTGGEGTDTQYF. CDR3 coding DNA: TGTGCCACCTCAAGGAGGACGGGGGGGGAGGGGACAGATACGCAGTATTTT.

The chain combines TRBV11-2 with TRBJ2-7; a possible D gene is TRBD2 (6 bases). Germline CDR1 reads SGHAT; CDR2 reads FQNNGV. Deletions cut 4 bases from V and 4 bases from J, with 20 bases between. The CDR3 contains 16 residues. The CDR3 here is CASSSWRGLGTYEQYF. CDR3 nucleotide sequence: TGTGCCAGCAGCTCCTGGCGGGGACTGGGAACGTACGAGCAGTACTTC. The variable domain in full, with the rest retrieved from reference TRBV11-2 and TRBJ2-7, is EAGVAQSPRYKIIEKRQSVAFWCNPISGHATLYWYQQILGQGPKLLIQFQNNGVVDDSQLPKDRFSAERLKGVDSTLKIQPAKLEDSAVYLCASSSWRGLGTYEQYFGPGTRLTVT.

This rearrangement joins TRBV7-2 to TRBJ2-2, with D tentatively TRBD1 or TRBD2 (6 bases each). V lost 5 bases, J lost 4 bases, and 14 bases lay in between. Per germline, CDR1 SGHTA and CDR2 FQGNSA. The CDR3 consists of 15 residues. CDR3 residues: CASSRLGGGTGELFF. For the CDR3, the DNA is TGTGCCAGCAGCAGACTAGGGGGTGGCACCGGGGAGCTGTTTTTT.

This clone turned up a few times. The rearrangement joins TRBV28 to TRBJ1-1; 7 bases agree with TRBD1. Germline CDR1 reads MDHEN; CDR2 reads SYDVKM. The CDR3 loop spans 13 amino acids. The trim removed 5 bases at V and 8 bases at J, leaving 8 bases unmatched. CDR3 bases: TGTGCCAGCAGTCTCTCAGGGGGTTCCGAAGCTTTCTTT. Protein sequence: CASSLSGGSEAFF.

The rearrangement uses TRBV28 and TRBJ1-5; TRBD1 agrees at 7 bases. The CDR3 is made up of 15 amino acids. The V gene's germline CDR1 is MDHEN and CDR2 SYDVKM. V trimming: 7 bases; J trimming: 0 bases; junction bases outside the gene matches: 6. The CDR3: CASTRGRNSNQPQHF. CDR3 coding DNA: TGTGCCAGCACGAGGGGGCGCAATAGCAATCAGCCCCAGCATTTT.

The genes are TRBV7-2 and TRBJ2-7, with 8 bases identical to TRBD1. Germline V lookup: CDR1 SGHTA, CDR2 FQGNSA. V shed 8 bases and J 4 bases; nucleotides not matched to a gene: 7. The CDR3 runs to 13 residues. For the CDR3, the DNA is TGTGCCAGCTCCGGACAGGGTTCGTACGAGCAGTACTTC. Translation gives CASSGQGSYEQYF.

About this clone: A read error may account for a junction end that differs from germline. The J gene is TRBJ1-1, the V gene TRBV27; no clear D gene. The germline V gene has CDR1 MNHEY and CDR2 SMNVEV (reference sequence). CDR3 length equals 14 residues. CDR3 bases: TGTGCCAGCAGTTTATGGGGAGAGGGCACTAAAGCTTTCTTT. It translates to CASSLWGEGTKAFF.

This chain links TRBV5-6 with TRBJ2-3; D may match TRBD1 or TRBD2 (5 bases each). The germline V gene has CDR1 SGHDT and CDR2 YYEEEE. The V end was cut by 0 bases, the J end by 5 bases, with 16 bases between. The CDR3 loop spans 16 amino acids. The CDR3 nucleotides are TGTGCCAGCAGCTTGGTGGGACCTCGGATAGGAGATACGCAGTATTTT. The encoded protein is CASSLVGPRIGDTQYF. Filled out from reference TRBV5-6 and TRBJ2-3, the complete variable domain reads DAGVTQSPTHLIKTRGQQVTLRCSPKSGHDTVSWYQQALGQGPQFIFQYYEEEERQRGNFPDRFSGHQFPNYSSELNVNALLLGDSALYLCASSLVGPRIGDTQYFGPGTRLTVL.

This chain joins TRBV7-2 and TRBJ2-1; D call uncertain. With 0 bases removed from V and 4 bases from J, the gap between germline ends came to 7 bases. The CDR3 runs 14 residues. Per the germline V gene, CDR1 is SGHTA and CDR2 is FQGNSA. CDR3 loop: CASSLAPGYNEQFF. CDR3 coding DNA: TGTGCCAGCAGCTTAGCTCCCGGGTACAATGAGCAGTTCTTC.

This clone was found once. V and J are TRBV30 and TRBJ1-1; no clear D. V was pared by 4 bases and J by 0 bases, with 9 bases between. This CDR3 is built from 13 residues. Looked up from germline, CDR1 is GTSNPN and CDR2 is SVGIG (reference sequence). The DNA of the CDR3 is TGTGCCTGGACAGGTAACATGAACACTGAAGCTTTCTTT. Protein sequence: CAWTGNMNTEAFF.

The rearrangement joins TRBV28 to TRBJ1-6, with a weak D call TRBD1 (5 bases). Germline assignment: CDR1 MDHEN and CDR2 SYDVKM. The CDR3 totals 16 residues. Deletions cut 3 bases from V and 1 base from J, with 10 bases between. Here the CDR3 reads CASSFGGFSYNSPLHF. CDR3 DNA: TGTGCCAGCAGTTTCGGGGGGTTTTCCTATAATTCACCCCTCCACTTT.

The genes are TRBV11-2 and TRBJ1-5, with a tentative D call TRBD1 (6 bases). This CDR3 is built from 15 residues. Trimming cost V 5 bases and J 4 bases, with 15 bases left between them. The V gene's germline CDR1 is SGHAT and CDR2 FQNNGV. CDR3 bases: TGTGCCAGCAGCCCCGGGGGCCTCGGAAATCAGCCCCAGCATTTT. The encoded protein is CASSPGGLGNQPQHF.

The V gene is TRBV27, the J gene TRBJ1-5, with D uncertain. The CDR3 contains 15 residues. Germline-derived CDR1 and CDR2 are MNHEY and SMNVEV (reference sequence). Trimming removed 6 bases at V and 6 bases at J, with 18 bases between. CDR3 sequence: CASSSSSVGSQPQHF. The CDR3 coding sequence is TGTGCCAGCAGCTCCAGTTCGGTGGGCTCTCAGCCCCAGCATTTT.

The rearrangement joins TRBV18 to TRBJ2-3, with D hard to call. The CDR3 has 13 residues. Germline V gene lookup returns CDR1 KGHSH and CDR2 LQKENI. V lost 2 bases, J lost 6 bases, and 9 bases lay in between. The CDR3 loop reads CASSPLLRDTQYF. The CDR3 region has the DNA TGTGCCAGCTCACCATTACTCCGCGATACGCAGTATTTT.

The rearrangement uses TRBV19 and TRBJ2-7; 9 bases line up with TRBD2. The trim removed 3 bases at V and 5 bases at J, leaving 8 bases unmatched. This CDR3 is built from 15 residues. The germline CDR1 and CDR2 sequences are LNHDA and SQIVND (reference sequence). The CDR3 DNA is TGTGCCAGTAGTATGGGGTGGACTAGCGAAAACGAGCAGTACTTC. Translation: CASSMGWTSENEQYF.

The chain combines TRBV5-1 with TRBJ2-7; 8 bases map to TRBD2. V trimming: 4 bases; J trimming: 6 bases; junction bases outside the gene matches: 12. This CDR3 contains 15 residues. Germline assignment: CDR1 SGHRS and CDR2 YFSETQ. The DNA of the CDR3 is TGCGCCAGCAGCGTCCGTAGGACTAGCAACGGCGAGCAGTACTTC. This gives the protein CASSVRRTSNGEQYF.

The chain couples TRBV29-1 to TRBJ1-1, with TRBD1 matching over 7 bases. Per the germline V gene, CDR1 is SQVTM and CDR2 is ANQGSEA. Trimming took 4 bases from V and 1 from J; bases not matched to a gene: 9. The CDR3 length is 15 residues. The CDR3 is CSVVGDRVSNTEAFF. CDR3 coding DNA: TGCAGCGTTGTTGGGGACAGAGTTTCGAACACTGAAGCTTTCTTT.

The rearrangement links TRBV21-1 to TRBJ2-5; the DNA was not compared with TRBD2, the D call given in the table. TRBV21-1 is classified as a pseudogene. This CDR3 has 16 amino acids. Here the CDR3 DNA reads TGTGCCAGCAGCAATGAAAGGCGGGAGACTCAAGAGACCCAGTACTTC. Residues: CASSNERRETQETQYF.

The chain carries TRBV11-2 and TRBJ1-6; D may be TRBD1 (6 bases). The V and J ends lost 5 bases and 6 bases respectively, with 17 bases between them. Germline V gene lookup returns CDR1 SGHAT and CDR2 FQNNGV. This CDR3 contains 16 residues. The CDR3: CASSAIQGIVNSPLHF. The CDR3 coding sequence is TGTGCCAGCAGCGCTATACAGGGTATTGTTAATTCACCCCTCCACTTT.

This sequence joins TRBV9 and TRBJ1-6; the match to TRBD1 covers 11 bases. V lost 4 bases and J lost 9; bases outside the gene matches: 6. The CDR3 loop spans 15 amino acids. Germline CDR1 reads SGDLS; CDR2 reads YYNGEE. The chain's CDR3 is CASSTTGTGGSPLHF. CDR3 in DNA: TGTGCCAGCAGCACTACCGGGACAGGGGGTTCACCCCTCCACTTT.

CDR3 amino acids: CASSQTSWAGTQYF. CDR3 DNA: TGTGCCAGCAGTCAGACTAGTTGGGCAGGGACCCAGTACTTC. This sequence joins TRBV7-2 and TRBJ2-5, with a tentative D call TRBD2 (6 bases). Trimming removed 6 bases from V and 7 bases from J, with 18 bases in between. Germline CDR1 reads SGHTA; CDR2 reads FQGNSA. This CDR3 contains 14 residues.

The chain combines TRBV4-3 with TRBJ2-3; 14 nucleotides align to TRBD2. CDR3 length equals 18 residues. Germline V gene data show CDR1 as LGHNA and CDR2 as YSLEER. The ends lost 4 bases at V and 4 bases at J; junction bases unmatched: 10. The CDR3 is CASSPGKTSGGAPDTQYF. CDR3 DNA sequence: TGCGCCAGCAGCCCCGGGAAGACTAGCGGGGGGGCCCCAGATACGCAGTATTTT.

The chain couples TRBV5-6 to TRBJ2-7; tentatively, D is TRBD1 (5 bases). In germline, CDR1 is SGHDT, CDR2 YYEEEE. CDR3 length: 13 residues. V lost 0 bases and J 6 bases, leaving 10 bases between the germline ends. CDR3 bases: TGTGCCAGCAGCTTGGGCAGGGTAGGCGAGCAGTACTTC. Translation gives CASSLGRVGEQYF.

The V gene is TRBV27, the J gene TRBJ2-5, with D possibly matching TRBD1 (7 bases). The ends were cut back, 6 bases at V and 5 bases at J, with 22 bases in the middle. CDR1 MNHEY and CDR2 SMNVEV come from the germline V gene (reference sequence). CDR3 size: 16 residues. Written as DNA, the CDR3 is TGTGCCAGCAGGGAGGGACGGGACAGAATTTCGGAGACCCAGTACTTC. Its protein is CASREGRDRISETQYF.

The V and J genes are TRBV15 and TRBJ2-5; tentatively, D is TRBD1 or TRBD2 (6 bases each). The CDR3 has 19 amino acids. Germline loops: CDR1 LNHNV, CDR2 YYDKDF (reference sequence). Deletions cut 0 bases from V and 4 bases from J, with 24 bases between. CDR3 bases: TGTGCCACCAGCAGAGATAGTTTCCAGGGGCGAAAGGGGGGAGAGACCCAGTACTTC. Protein product: CATSRDSFQGRKGGETQYF.